What follows are 10 T cell receptor beta chains derived from one specimen sequenced in a study of blood T cell repertoires in COVID-19 (dated by TCRdb to 2018 to 2021). To prepare the library, the immunoSEQ multiplex PCR assay was applied. TCRdb mirrors the immuneACCESS table, restricted to in-frame sequences. Some clones are absent from its copies; in checked studies, under half trace to an unresolved V gene, and the reason for the others is unknown. The sample data list fewer than 450,000 clones, and approximately 91% of these were observed just once. The ten most abundant clones make up about 6.7% of the sample. The sample consisted of peripheral blood. These receptors were taken from a woman in her 70s with COVID-19, enrolled during active disease.

The CDR3 here is CASSPAGIGGTYEQYF. The CDR3 region has the DNA TGTGCCAGCTCACCAGCAGGGATTGGAGGGACCTACGAGCAGTACTTC. The gene calls are TRBV18 and TRBJ2-7; perhaps TRBD2 as D (6 bases). The CDR3 has 16 amino acids. Germline V lookup: CDR1 KGHSH, CDR2 LQKENI. Trimming removed 2 bases at V and 2 bases at J, with 16 bases between.

This chain connects TRBV9 to TRBJ1-6; 7 bases map to TRBD1. Germline CDR1 and CDR2: SGDLS and YYNGEE. The V gene end was trimmed by 3 bases and the J gene end by 8 bases; junction bases not matched to a gene: 5. The CDR3 runs 14 residues. The CDR3 DNA reads TGTGCCAGCAGCGGACAGGGCATGGATTCACCCCTCCACTTT. Its protein product is CASSGQGMDSPLHF.

CDR3 sequence reads: CASRQGYKDEAFF. CDR3 sequence (DNA): TGCGCCAGCAGGCAGGGATATAAAGATGAAGCTTTCTTT. The gene calls are TRBV5-1 and TRBJ1-1; weak D call: TRBD1 (5 bases). Trimming removed 5 bases at V and 7 bases at J, with 15 bases between. The CDR3 spans 13 residues. CDR1 SGHRS and CDR2 YFSETQ come from the germline V gene.

The chain carries TRBV7-2 and TRBJ1-2; D gene ambiguous. The V gene lost 7 bases and the J gene lost 1 base, with 13 bases spanning the gap. Per the germline V gene, CDR1 is SGHTA and CDR2 is FQGNSA. The length of the CDR3 is 14 residues. The CDR3, as DNA: TGTGCCAGCACATACAGCTCGTTTAACTATGGCTACACCTTC. Its protein is CASTYSSFNYGYTF.

The V gene is TRBV7-8, the J gene TRBJ1-5; TRBD1 agrees at 7 bases. CDR3 length equals 20 residues. The V gene end was trimmed by 6 bases and the J gene end by 0 bases; junction bases not matched to a gene: 20. In germline, CDR1 is SGHVS, CDR2 FQNEAQ. CDR3 in amino acids: CASRLEAWGTAYDSNQPQHF. In DNA form, the CDR3 reads TGTGCCAGCAGGCTAGAGGCTTGGGGGACAGCCTATGATAGCAATCAGCCCCAGCATTTT.

J is TRBJ1-5 and V is TRBV5-4; 9 positions match TRBD1. V trimming: 3 bases; J trimming: 6 bases; junction bases outside the gene matches: 1. This CDR3 region has 13 residues. Per the germline V gene, CDR1 is SGHNT and CDR2 is YYREEE (reference sequence). The DNA for the CDR3 is TGTGCCAGCAGCTCGGGACAGGGTCAGCCCCAGCATTTT. This sequence encodes CASSSGQGQPQHF. Full variable domain (rest looked up from reference TRBV5-4 and TRBJ1-5): ETGVTQSPTHLIKTRGQQVTLRCSSQSGHNTVSWYQQALGQGPQFIFQYYREEENGRGNFPPRFSGLQFPNYSSELNVNALELDDSALYLCASSSGQGQPQHFGDGTRLSIL.

The chain is built from TRBV2 and TRBJ1-6, with TRBD1 matching 7 bases. Germline CDR1 is SNHLY and CDR2 is FYNNEI. This CDR3 is 16 amino acids long. After removal of 7 bases from V and 9 bases from J, the junction contained 15 bases not matched to a gene. The CDR3 DNA follows: TGTGCCAGCACCCTAAACGGGGGACAGTTAGGTTCACCCCTCCACTTT. It is translated as CASTLNGGQLGSPLHF.

This rearrangement joins TRBV2 to TRBJ2-3, with D perhaps matching TRBD2 (6 bases). The CDR3 sequence is 14 residues long. V lost 8 bases and J 0 bases, leaving 12 bases between the germline ends. Germline values: CDR1 SNHLY, CDR2 FYNNEI. DNA for the CDR3: TGTGCCAGCCAGGACTACCCTAGCACAGATACGCAGTATTTT. This sequence encodes CASQDYPSTDTQYF.

The chain couples TRBV3-1 (or the pseudogene TRBV3-2) to TRBJ1-5; weak D call: TRBD1 (6 bases). Germline assignment: CDR1 LGHDT and CDR2 YNNKEL (reference sequence). The ends were cut back, 2 bases at V and 5 bases at J, with 16 bases in the middle. The CDR3 contains 16 residues. CDR3 sequence: CASSQSIGRGDQPQHF. CDR3 bases: TGTGCCAGCAGCCAATCTATCGGCAGGGGCGATCAGCCCCAGCATTTT.

This chain links TRBV2 with TRBJ2-5; D may be TRBD2 (6 bases). There are 13 residues in the CDR3. Germline V gene sequence: CDR1 SNHLY, CDR2 FYNNEI. V lost 6 bases to trimming and J lost 5 bases, with 13 bases between them. For the CDR3, the DNA is TGTGCCAGCAGGAGGGACTTGCGGGAGACCCAGTACTTC. It is translated as CASRRDLRETQYF. Looking up the rest from reference TRBV2 and TRBJ2-5 gives the full variable domain: EPEVTQTPSHQVTQMGQEVILRCVPISNHLYFYWYRQILGQKVEFLVSFYNNEISEKSEIFDDQFSVERPDGSNFTLKIRSTKLEDSAMYFCASRRDLRETQYFGPGTRLLVL.